The following is a T cell receptor beta chain sequence with its context. This table comes from immunoSEQ multiplex PCR, and its TCRdb copy is limited to in-frame clones, with some not included. The profile shows 120,000 to 150,000 clones, approximately 83% of them singletons. This sample was included in a study of blood T cell repertoires in COVID-19. Study-wide background: The cDNA or gDNA used as material had been derived from T cells, B-cell-depleted T cells, or PBMCs.

The V gene's germline CDR1 is SNHLY and CDR2 FYNNEI. The CDR3 has 15 residues. The trim removed 7 bases at V and 5 bases at J, leaving 8 bases unmatched. Sequences were obtained from peripheral blood. The receptor was derived from a human donor in a cohort sampled during active COVID-19. The V call is TRBV2, the J call TRBJ2-3; 11 positions agree with TRBD2. The DNA for the CDR3 is TGTGCCAGCATCCGACTAGCGGGACAGGTAGATACGCAGTATTTT. Protein product: CASIRLAGQVDTQYF.